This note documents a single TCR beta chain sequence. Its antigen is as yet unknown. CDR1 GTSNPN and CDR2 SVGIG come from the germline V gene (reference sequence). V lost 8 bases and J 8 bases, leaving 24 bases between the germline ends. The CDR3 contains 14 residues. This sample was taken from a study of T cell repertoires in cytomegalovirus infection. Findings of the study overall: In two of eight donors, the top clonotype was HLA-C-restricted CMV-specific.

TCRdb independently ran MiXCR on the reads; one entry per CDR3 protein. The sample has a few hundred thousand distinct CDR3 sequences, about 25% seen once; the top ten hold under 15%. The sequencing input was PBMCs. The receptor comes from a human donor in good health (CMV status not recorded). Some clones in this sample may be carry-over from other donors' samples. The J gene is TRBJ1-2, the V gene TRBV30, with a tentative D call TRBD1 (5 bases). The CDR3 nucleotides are TGTGCCGGTGATCAGGGAGGGAGACCTAAGGGCTACACCTTC. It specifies CAGDQGGRPKGYTF.